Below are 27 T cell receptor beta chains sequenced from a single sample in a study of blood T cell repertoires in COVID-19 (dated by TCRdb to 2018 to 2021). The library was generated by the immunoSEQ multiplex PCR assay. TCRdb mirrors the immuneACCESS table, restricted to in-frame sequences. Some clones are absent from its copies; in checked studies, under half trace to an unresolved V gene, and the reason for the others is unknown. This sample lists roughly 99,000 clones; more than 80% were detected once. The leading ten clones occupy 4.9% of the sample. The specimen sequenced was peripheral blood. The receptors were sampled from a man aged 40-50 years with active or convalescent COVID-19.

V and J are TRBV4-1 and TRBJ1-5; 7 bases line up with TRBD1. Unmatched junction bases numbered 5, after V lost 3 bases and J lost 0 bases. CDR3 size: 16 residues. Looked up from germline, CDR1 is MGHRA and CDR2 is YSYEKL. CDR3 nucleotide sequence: TGCGCCAGCAGCCACGGACAGGCCTATAGCAATCAGCCCCAGCATTTT. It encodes CASSHGQAYSNQPQHF.

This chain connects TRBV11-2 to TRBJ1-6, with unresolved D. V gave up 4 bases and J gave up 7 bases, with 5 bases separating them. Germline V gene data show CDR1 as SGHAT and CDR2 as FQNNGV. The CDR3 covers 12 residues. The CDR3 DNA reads TGTGCCAGCAGCTCCCGGAATTCACCCCTCCACTTT. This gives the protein CASSSRNSPLHF.

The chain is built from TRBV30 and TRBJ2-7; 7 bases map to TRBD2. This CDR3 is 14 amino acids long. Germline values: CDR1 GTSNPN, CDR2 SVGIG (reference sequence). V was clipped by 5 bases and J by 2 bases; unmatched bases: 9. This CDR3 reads CAWGREGPTYEQYF. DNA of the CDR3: TGTGCCTGGGGGAGGGAGGGCCCCACCTACGAGCAGTACTTC. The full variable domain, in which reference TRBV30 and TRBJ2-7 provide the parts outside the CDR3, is SQTIHQWPATLVQPVGSPLSLECTVEGTSNPNLYWYRQAAGRGLQLLFYSVGIGQISSEVPQNLSASRPQDRQFILSSKKLLLSDSGFYLCAWGREGPTYEQYFGPGTRLTVT.

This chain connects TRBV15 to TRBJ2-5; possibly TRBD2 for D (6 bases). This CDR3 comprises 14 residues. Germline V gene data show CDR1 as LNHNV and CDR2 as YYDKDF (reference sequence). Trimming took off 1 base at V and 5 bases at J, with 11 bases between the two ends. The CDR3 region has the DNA TGTGCCACCAGCAGAGGTACTAGCTGGGAGACCCAGTACTTC. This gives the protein CATSRGTSWETQYF. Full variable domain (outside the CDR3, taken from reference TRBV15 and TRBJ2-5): DAMVIQNPRYQVTQFGKPVTLSCSQTLNHNVMYWYQQKSSQAPKLLFHYYDKDFNNEADTPDNFQSRRPNTSFCFLDIRSPGLGDTAMYLCATSRGTSWETQYFGPGTRLLVL.

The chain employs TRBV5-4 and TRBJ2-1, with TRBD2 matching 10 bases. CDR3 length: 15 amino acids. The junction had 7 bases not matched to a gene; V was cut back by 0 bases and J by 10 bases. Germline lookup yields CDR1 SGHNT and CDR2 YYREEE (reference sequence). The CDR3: CASSLGVAGGWEQFF. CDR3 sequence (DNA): TGTGCCAGCAGCTTGGGTGTAGCGGGAGGCTGGGAGCAGTTCTTC.

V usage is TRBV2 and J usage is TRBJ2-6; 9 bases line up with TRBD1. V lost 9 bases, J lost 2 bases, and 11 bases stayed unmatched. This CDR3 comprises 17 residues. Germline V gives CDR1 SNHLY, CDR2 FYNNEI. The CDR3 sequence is CASCTGTGKAGANVLTF. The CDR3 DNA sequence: TGTGCCAGTTGTACCGGGACAGGGAAGGCTGGGGCCAACGTCCTGACTTTC.

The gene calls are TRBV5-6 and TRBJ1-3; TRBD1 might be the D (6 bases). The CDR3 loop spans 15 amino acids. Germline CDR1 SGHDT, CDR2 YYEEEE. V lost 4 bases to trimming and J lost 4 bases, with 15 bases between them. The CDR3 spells CASSPPGHKGNTIYF. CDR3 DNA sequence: TGTGCCAGCAGCCCCCCGGGACACAAAGGAAACACCATATATTTT.

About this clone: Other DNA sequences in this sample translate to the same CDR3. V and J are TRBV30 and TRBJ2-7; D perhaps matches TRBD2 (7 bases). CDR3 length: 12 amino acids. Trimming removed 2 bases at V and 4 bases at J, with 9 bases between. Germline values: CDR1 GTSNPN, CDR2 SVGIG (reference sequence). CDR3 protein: CAWSRGGYEQYF. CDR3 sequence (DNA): TGTGCCTGGAGTAGGGGGGGGTACGAGCAGTACTTC.

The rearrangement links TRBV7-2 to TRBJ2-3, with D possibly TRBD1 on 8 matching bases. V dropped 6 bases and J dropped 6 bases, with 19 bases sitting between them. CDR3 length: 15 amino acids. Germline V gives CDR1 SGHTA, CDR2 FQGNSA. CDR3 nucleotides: TGTGCCAGCAGTCGGACAGGGAGGGTGTGGGATACGCAGTATTTT. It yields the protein CASSRTGRVWDTQYF.

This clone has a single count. The CDR3 reads CASNLGGSLYTEAFF. In DNA, the CDR3 is TGTGCCAGCAACCTGGGAGGGAGCCTGTACACTGAAGCTTTCTTT. The V gene is TRBV28, the J gene TRBJ1-1; D unresolved. The CDR3 covers 15 residues. V lost 7 bases and J lost 3, with 18 bases in between. Germline V gives CDR1 MDHEN, CDR2 SYDVKM. Filled out from reference TRBV28 and TRBJ1-1, the complete variable domain reads DVKVTQSSRYLVKRTGEKVFLECVQDMDHENMFWYRQDPGLGLRLIYFSYDVKMKEKGDIPEGYSVSREKKERFSLILESASTNQTSMYLCASNLGGSLYTEAFFGQGTRLTVV.

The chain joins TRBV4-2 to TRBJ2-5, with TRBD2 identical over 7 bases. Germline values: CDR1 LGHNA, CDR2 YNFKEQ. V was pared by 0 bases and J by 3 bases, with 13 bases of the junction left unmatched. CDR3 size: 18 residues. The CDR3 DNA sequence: TGTGCCAGCAGCCAAGATCTACTAGCGATAGTGGGTGAAGAGACCCAGTACTTC. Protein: CASSQDLLAIVGEETQYF.

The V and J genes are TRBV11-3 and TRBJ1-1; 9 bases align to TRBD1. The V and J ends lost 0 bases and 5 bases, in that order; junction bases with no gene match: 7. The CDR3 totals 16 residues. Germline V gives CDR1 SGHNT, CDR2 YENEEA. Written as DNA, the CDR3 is TGTGCCAGCAGCTTAGATGGAACAGGGGGCAGGACTGAAGCTTTCTTT. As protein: CASSLDGTGGRTEAFF. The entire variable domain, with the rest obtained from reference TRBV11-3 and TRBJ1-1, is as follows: EAGVVQSPRYKIIEKKQPVAFWCNPISGHNTLYWYLQNLGQGPELLIRYENEEAVDDSQLPKDRFSAERLKGVDSTLKIQPAELGDSAVYLCASSLDGTGGRTEAFFGQGTRLTVV.

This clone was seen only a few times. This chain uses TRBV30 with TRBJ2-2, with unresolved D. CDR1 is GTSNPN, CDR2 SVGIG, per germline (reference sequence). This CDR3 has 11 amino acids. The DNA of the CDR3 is TGTGCAAGAGGTTTCGGCGGGGAGCTGTTTTTT. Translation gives CARGFGGELFF.

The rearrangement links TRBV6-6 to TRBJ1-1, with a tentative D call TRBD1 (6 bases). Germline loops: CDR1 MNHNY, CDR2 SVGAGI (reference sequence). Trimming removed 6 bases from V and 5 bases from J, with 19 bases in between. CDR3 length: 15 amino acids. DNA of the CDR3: TGTGCCAGCAGCCCTGCAGTGGGGGCTGGAACTGAAGCTTTCTTT. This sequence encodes CASSPAVGAGTEAFF.

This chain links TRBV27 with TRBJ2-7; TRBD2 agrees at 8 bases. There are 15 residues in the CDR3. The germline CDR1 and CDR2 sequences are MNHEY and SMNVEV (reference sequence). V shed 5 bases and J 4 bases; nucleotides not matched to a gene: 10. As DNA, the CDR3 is TGTGCCAGCAGTAGCCCAGGGACTAGTCTTTACGAGCAGTACTTC. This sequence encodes CASSSPGTSLYEQYF.

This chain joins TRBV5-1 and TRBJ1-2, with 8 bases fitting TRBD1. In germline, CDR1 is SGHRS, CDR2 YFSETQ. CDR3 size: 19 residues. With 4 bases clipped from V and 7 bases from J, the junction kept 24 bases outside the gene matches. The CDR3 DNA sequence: TGCGCCAGCAGCCATGGGTCGACTACAATAACCGACAGGGGCGGTGGCTACACCTTC. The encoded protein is CASSHGSTTITDRGGGYTF. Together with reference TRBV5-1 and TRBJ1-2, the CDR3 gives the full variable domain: KAGVTQTPRYLIKTRGQQVTLSCSPISGHRSVSWYQQTPGQGLQFLFEYFSETQRNKGNFPGRFSGRQFSNSRSEMNVSTLELGDSALYLCASSHGSTTITDRGGGYTFGSGTRLTVV.

The chain's CDR3 is CASSPGVLDQPQHF. CDR3 bases: TGTGCCAGCAGCCCAGGGGTGTTGGATCAGCCCCAGCATTTT. This chain links TRBV3-1 (or the pseudogene TRBV3-2) with TRBJ1-5, with a tentative D call TRBD1 (6 bases). The CDR3 spans 14 residues. Between the trimmed V and J ends, which lost 4 bases and 5 bases, there was a span of 12 bases. Per the germline V gene, CDR1 is LGHDT and CDR2 is YNNKEL (reference sequence).

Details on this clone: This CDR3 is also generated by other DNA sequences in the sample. CDR3 in DNA: TGTGCCATCAGGACAGGGAACACTGAAGCTTTCTTT. This codes for CAIRTGNTEAFF. The V and J genes are TRBV10-3 and TRBJ1-1, with D tentatively TRBD1 (6 bases). Trimming stripped 6 bases from V and 1 base from J, with 6 bases between. CDR3 length: 12 residues. Germline lookup yields CDR1 ENHRY and CDR2 SYGVKD.

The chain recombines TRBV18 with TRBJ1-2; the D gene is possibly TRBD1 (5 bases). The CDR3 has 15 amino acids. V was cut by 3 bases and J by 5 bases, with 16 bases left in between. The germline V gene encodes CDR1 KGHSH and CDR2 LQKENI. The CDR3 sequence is CASSPDQGTFYGYTF. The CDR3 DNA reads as TGTGCCAGCTCACCTGATCAGGGCACATTTTATGGCTACACCTTC.

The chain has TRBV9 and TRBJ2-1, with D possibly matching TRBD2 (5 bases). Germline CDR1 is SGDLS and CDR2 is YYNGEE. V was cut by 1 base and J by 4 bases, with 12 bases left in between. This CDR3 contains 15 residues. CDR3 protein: CASSVRGEFYNEQFF. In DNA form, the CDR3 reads TGTGCCAGCAGCGTACGGGGTGAATTTTACAATGAGCAGTTCTTC.

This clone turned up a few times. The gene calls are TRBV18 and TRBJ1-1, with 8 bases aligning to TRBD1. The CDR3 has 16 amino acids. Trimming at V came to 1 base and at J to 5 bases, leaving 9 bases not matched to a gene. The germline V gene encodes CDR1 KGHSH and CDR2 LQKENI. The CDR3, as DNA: TGTGCCAGCTCACCACGTCAGCAGGGGGCTGGGACTGAAGCTTTCTTT. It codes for CASSPRQQGAGTEAFF.

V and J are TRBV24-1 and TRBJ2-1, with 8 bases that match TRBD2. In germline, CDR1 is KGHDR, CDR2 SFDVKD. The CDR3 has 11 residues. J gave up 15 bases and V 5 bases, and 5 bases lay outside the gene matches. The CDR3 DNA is TGTGCCACCAGTGGGAGCGGGAGATGGTTCTTC. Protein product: CATSGSGRWFF.

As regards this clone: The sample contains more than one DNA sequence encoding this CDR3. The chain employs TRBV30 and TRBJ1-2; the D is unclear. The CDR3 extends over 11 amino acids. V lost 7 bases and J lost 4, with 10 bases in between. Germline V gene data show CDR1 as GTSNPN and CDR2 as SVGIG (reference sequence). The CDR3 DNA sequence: TGTGCCTCCCGACAAGGCTATGGCTACACCTTC. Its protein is CASRQGYGYTF. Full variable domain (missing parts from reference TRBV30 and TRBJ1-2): SQTIHQWPATLVQPVGSPLSLECTVEGTSNPNLYWYRQAAGRGLQLLFYSVGIGQISSEVPQNLSASRPQDRQFILSSKKLLLSDSGFYLCASRQGYGYTFGSGTRLTVV.

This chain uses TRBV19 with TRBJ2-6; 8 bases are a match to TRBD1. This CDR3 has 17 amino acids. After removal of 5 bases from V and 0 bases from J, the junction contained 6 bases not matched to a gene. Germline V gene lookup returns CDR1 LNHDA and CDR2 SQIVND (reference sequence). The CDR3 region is CASSSGGQNSGANVLTF. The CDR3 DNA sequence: TGTGCCAGTAGTTCAGGGGGCCAAAACTCTGGGGCCAACGTCCTGACTTTC.

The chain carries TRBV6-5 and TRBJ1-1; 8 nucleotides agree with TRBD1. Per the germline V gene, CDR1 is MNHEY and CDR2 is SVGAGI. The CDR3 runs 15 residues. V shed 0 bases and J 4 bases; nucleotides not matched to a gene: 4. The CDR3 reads CASSYSDRVGTEAFF. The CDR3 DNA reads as TGTGCCAGCAGTTACTCGGACAGGGTGGGCACTGAAGCTTTCTTT.

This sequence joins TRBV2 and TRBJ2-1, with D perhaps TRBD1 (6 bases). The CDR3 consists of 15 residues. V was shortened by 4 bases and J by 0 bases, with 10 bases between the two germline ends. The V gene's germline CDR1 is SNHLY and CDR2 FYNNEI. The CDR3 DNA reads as TGTGCCAGCAGTGGAGGGGGTAGCTCCTACAATGAGCAGTTCTTC. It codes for CASSGGGSSYNEQFF. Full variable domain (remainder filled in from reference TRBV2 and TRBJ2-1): EPEVTQTPSHQVTQMGQEVILRCVPISNHLYFYWYRQILGQKVEFLVSFYNNEISEKSEIFDDQFSVERPDGSNFTLKIRSTKLEDSAMYFCASSGGGSSYNEQFFGPGTRLTVL.

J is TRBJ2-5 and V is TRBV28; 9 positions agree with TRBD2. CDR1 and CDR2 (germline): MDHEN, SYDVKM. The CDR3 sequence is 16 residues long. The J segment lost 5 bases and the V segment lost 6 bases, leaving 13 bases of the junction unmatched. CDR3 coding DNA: TGTGCCAGCAGATATAGGGCGGGAGGGCCTCGGGAGACCCAGTACTTC. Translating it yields CASRYRAGGPRETQYF.